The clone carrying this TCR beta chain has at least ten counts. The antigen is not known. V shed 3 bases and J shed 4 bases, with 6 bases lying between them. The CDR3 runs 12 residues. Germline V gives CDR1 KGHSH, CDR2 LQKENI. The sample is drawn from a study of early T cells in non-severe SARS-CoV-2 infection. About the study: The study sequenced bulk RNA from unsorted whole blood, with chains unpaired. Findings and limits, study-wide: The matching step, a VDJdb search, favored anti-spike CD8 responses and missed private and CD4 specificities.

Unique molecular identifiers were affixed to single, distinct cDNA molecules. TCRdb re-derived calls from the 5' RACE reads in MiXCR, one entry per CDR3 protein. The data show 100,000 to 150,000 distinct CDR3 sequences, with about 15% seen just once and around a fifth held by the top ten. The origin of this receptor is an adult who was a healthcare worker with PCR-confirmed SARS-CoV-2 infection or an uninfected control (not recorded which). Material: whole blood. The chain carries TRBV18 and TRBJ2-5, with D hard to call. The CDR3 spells CASSPAAETQYF. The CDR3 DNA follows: TGTGCCAGCTCACCGGCGGCAGAGACCCAGTACTTC.